Only a few counts were recorded for the clone carrying this TCR beta chain. The antigen remains undetermined. The method was immunoSEQ multiplex PCR; TCRdb's version includes in-frame clones alone and lacks a portion of them. The sample carries tens of thousands of clones, more than 70% recorded once. This entry is derived from a study of a mutant IDH1 vaccine in newly diagnosed glioma. V was shortened by 0 bases and J by 7 bases, with 16 bases between the two germline ends. CDR1 and CDR2 (germline): SGHRS, YFSETQ. The CDR3 contains 15 residues. Time point noted: week 23, last vaccination. Alongside topical imiquimod, each dose of vaccine comprised 300 ug of mutant IDH1 20-mer peptide.

This sequence joins TRBV5-1 and TRBJ1-2; unclear D gene. The clonotype originates from a woman between 18 and 29 years old with glioma. The sequencing here drew on PBMCs, taken from a glioma patient whose treatment included an IDH1 peptide vaccine. This CDR3 is CASSLGHPKAGGYTF. CDR3 nucleotide sequence: TGCGCCAGCAGCTTGGGACATCCTAAGGCGGGTGGCTACACCTTC.